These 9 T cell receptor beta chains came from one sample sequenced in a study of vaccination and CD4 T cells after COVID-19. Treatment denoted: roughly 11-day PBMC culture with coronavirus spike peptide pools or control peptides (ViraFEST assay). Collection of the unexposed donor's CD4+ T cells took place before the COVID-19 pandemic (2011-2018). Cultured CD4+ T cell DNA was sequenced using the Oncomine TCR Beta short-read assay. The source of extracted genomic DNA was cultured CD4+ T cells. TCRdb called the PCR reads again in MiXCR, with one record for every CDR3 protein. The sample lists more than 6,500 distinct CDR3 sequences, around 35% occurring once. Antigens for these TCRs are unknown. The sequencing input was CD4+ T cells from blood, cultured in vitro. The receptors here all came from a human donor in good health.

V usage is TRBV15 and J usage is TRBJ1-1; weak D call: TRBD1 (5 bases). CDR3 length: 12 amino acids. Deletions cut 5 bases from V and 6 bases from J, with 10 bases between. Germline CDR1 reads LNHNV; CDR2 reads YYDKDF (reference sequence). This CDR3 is CATSGDSSEAFF. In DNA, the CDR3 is TGTGCCACCAGCGGCGACAGTTCTGAAGCTTTCTTT.

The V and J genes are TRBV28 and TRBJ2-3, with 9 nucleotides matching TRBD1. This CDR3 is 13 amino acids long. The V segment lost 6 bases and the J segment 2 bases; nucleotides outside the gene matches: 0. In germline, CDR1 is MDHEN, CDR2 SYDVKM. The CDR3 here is CASRQGATDTQYF. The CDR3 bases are TGTGCCAGCAGACAGGGGGCCACAGATACGCAGTATTTT.

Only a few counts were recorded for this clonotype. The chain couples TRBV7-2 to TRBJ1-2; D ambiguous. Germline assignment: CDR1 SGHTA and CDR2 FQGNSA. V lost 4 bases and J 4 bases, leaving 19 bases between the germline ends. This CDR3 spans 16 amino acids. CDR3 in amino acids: CASSYTQRPLSYGYTF. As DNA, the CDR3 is TGTGCCAGCAGCTATACCCAGAGGCCCCTAAGCTATGGCTACACCTTC.

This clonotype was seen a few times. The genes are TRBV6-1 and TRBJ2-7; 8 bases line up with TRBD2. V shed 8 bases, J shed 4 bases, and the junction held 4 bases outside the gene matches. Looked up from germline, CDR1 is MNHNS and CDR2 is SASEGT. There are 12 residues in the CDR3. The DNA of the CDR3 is TGTGCCAGCTCCGGGGGGGGGTACGAGCAGTACTTC. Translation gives CASSGGGYEQYF.

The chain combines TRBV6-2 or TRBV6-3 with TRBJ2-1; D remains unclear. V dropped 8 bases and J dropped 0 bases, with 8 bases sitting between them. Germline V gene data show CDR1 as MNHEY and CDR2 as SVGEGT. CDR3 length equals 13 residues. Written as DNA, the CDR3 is TGTGCCAGCGCGACGAGCTCCTACAATGAGCAGTTCTTC. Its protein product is CASATSSYNEQFF.

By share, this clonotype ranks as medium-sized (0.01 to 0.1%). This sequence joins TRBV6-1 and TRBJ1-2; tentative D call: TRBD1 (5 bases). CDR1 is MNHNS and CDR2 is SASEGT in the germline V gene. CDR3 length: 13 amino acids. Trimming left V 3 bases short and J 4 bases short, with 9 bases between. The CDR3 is CASSERGRYGYTF. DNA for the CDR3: TGTGCCAGCAGTGAGAGGGGCCGCTATGGCTACACCTTC.

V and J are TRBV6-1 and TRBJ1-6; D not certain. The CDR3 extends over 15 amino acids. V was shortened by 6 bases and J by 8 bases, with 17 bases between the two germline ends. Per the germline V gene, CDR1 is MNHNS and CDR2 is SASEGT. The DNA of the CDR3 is TGTGCCAGCAGGCGCGGCGGATTGGGAGATTCACCCCTCCACTTT. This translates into CASRRGGLGDSPLHF.

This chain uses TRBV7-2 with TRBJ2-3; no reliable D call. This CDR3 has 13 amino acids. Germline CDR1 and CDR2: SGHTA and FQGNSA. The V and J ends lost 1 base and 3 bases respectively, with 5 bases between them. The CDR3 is CASSLGGTDTQYF. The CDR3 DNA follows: TGTGCCAGCAGCTTAGGAGGAACAGATACGCAGTATTTT.

CDR3 coding DNA: TGCAGCGTTGGGGCAGAGACTTTGAACACTGAAGCTTTCTTT. Amino acids: CSVGAETLNTEAFF. This rearrangement joins TRBV29-1 to TRBJ1-1; D unclear. Germline V gene data show CDR1 as SQVTM and CDR2 as ANQGSEA. The CDR3 has 14 amino acids. Trimming took 4 bases from V and 0 from J, leaving 12 bases between them.